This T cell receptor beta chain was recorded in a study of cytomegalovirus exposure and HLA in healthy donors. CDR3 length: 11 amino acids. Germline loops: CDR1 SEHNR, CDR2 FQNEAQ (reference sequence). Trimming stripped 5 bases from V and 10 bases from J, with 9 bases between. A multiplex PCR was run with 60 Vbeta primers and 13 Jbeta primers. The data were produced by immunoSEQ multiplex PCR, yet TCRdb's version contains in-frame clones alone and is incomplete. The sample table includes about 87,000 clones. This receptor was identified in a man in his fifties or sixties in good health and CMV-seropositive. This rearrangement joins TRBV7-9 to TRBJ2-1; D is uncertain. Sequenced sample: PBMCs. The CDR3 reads CASSLSMEQFF. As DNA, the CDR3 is TGTGCCAGCAGCCTCTCTATGGAGCAGTTCTTC.